The sequence of this T cell receptor beta chain was determined in a study of blood T cell repertoires in COVID-19. Study context: The cDNA or gDNA used as material had been derived from T cells, B-cell-depleted T cells, or PBMCs.

Original methodology: Reference gene primer amplification in the assay estimated nucleated cell counts. Produced via immunoSEQ multiplex PCR; TCRdb's table is partial and in-frame only. That table is the source of V, J and clone size, and D and trimming were worked out from the DNA. The table has around 130,000 clones, about 83% seen once. This CDR3 is 15 amino acids long. J was trimmed by 4 bases and V by 0 bases; bases with no gene match: 4. The germline V gene has CDR1 SGHRS and CDR2 YFSETQ. The clonotype comes from a man aged 55 to 70 with acute or convalescent COVID-19. The J gene is TRBJ2-5, the V gene TRBV5-1; 9 bases are shared with TRBD1. The sequenced material came from peripheral blood. CDR3 residues: CASSLGGTGTETQYF. DNA for the CDR3: TGCGCCAGCAGCTTGGGCGGGACAGGGACAGAGACCCAGTACTTC. Full variable domain (missing parts from reference TRBV5-1 and TRBJ2-5): KAGVTQTPRYLIKTRGQQVTLSCSPISGHRSVSWYQQTPGQGLQFLFEYFSETQRNKGNFPGRFSGRQFSNSRSEMNVSTLELGDSALYLCASSLGGTGTETQYFGPGTRLLVL.